This note documents a single TCR beta chain sequence. Clones were read by immunoSEQ multiplex PCR, and TCRdb kept only the in-frame ones, dropping some. Among under 200,000 clones listed, around 79% were seen once. These data are taken from a study of blood T cell repertoires in COVID-19. Seattle's cohort entered during active infection and was followed longitudinally. The TCR originated in a woman aged 60-70 years with COVID-19, enrolled during active disease. Sequencing was performed on peripheral blood.

This CDR3 reads CASSVGGFTGTYEQYF. As DNA, the CDR3 is TGTGCCAGCAGCGTTGGTGGGTTTACGGGGACCTACGAGCAGTACTTC. The chain couples TRBV9 to TRBJ2-7; D is perhaps TRBD2 (5 bases). The CDR3 runs to 16 residues. Germline V gives CDR1 SGDLS, CDR2 YYNGEE. The ends were cut back, 2 bases at V and 2 bases at J, with 17 bases in the middle.